This TCR beta chain was sequenced during a study of identical twins. Healthy Caucasians supplied all donations. CDR3 length: 15 residues. Unmatched junction bases numbered 9, after V lost 5 bases and J lost 7 bases. The germline V gene has CDR1 LNHNV and CDR2 YYDKDF (reference sequence). Broader study findings: Out-of-frame alpha sequences common to twins exhibited an excess of low generation probability.

On this clonotype itself: As yet, its antigen is unknown.

TCRdb re-analysed the 5' RACE reads in MiXCR, keeping a single row per CDR3 protein. The repertoire consists of some 760,000 distinct CDR3 sequences, with about 20% occurring once and the leading ten covering 10% to 15%. Separately, the same data were catalogued under a study of T cells expressing NK-cell markers. That source notes: Seven donors tested HCMV-seropositive and one tested seronegative among the eight sequenced.

The V gene is TRBV15, the J gene TRBJ2-1; 9 bases map to TRBD2. Sequencing was done on a sample of PBMCs. The clonotype originates from a woman between 18 and 29 years old in good health. The CDR3, as DNA: TGTGCCACCAGCGGTAGGGGACTAGCTAGTAATGAGCAGTTCTTC. This gives the protein CATSGRGLASNEQFF.